This TCR beta chain came from a study of identical twins. TCRdb passed the 5' RACE reads through MiXCR, listing each CDR3 protein once. The sample lists around 960,000 distinct CDR3 sequences; roughly an eighth were seen once. This clonotype was observed a handful of times. What it recognizes is unknown. V was trimmed by 3 bases and J by 7 bases, leaving 13 bases between them. The CDR3 consists of 13 residues. Germline lookup yields CDR1 DFQATT and CDR2 SNEGSKA (reference sequence). Study findings and constraints: Insertions ran lower in abundant cord blood beta clonotypes, though not in memory repertoires.

These data were also reused for a study on yellow fever vaccine responses in identical twins. That work contributes: Twins reportedly had a vaccine T cell response that seemed partly convergent, partly personalized.

This TCR was sampled from a woman between 18 and 29 years old in good health. Source material: PBMCs. The chain employs TRBV20-1 and TRBJ1-5; D is possibly TRBD1 (5 bases). This chain's CDR3 is CSASGGAGQPQHF. The CDR3 nucleotides are TGCAGTGCTAGTGGCGGGGCGGGACAGCCCCAGCATTTT.